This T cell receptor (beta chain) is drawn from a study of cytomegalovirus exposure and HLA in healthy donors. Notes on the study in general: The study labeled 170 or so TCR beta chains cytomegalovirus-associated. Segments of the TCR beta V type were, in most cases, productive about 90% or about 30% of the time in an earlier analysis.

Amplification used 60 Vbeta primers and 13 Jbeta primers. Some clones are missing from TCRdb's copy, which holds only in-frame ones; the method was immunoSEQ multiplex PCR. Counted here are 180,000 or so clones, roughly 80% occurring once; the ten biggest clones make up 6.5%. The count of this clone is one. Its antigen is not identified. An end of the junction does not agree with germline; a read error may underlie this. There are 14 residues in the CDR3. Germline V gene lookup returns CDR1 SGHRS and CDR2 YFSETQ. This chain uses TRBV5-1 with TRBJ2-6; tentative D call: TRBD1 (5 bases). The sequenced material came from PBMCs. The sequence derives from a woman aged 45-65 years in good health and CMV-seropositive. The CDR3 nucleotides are TGCGCCAGCAGCTTGTCGGCTGGGGCCAACGGCCTGACTTTC. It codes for CASSLSAGANGLTF.